The 10 T cell receptor beta chains below were found in one sample sequenced in a study of T cell responses to AZD1222 COVID-19 vaccine. Sequencing used immunoSEQ multiplex PCR; TCRdb keeps in-frame clones, though not all of them. Counted here are 180,000 or so clones, 88% occurring once; the ten biggest clones make up 26%. This specimen consisted of peripheral blood, obtained 28 days after the second AZD1222 dose. These receptors were taken from an adult who received the AZD1222 COVID-19 vaccine.

J is TRBJ1-5 and V is TRBV4-2; D is ambiguous. Germline V lookup: CDR1 LGHNA, CDR2 YNFKEQ. The CDR3 contains 16 residues. Between the trimmed V and J ends, which lost 0 bases and 9 bases, there was a span of 18 bases. The CDR3 protein is CASSQEDRRASAPQHF. CDR3 sequence (DNA): TGTGCCAGCAGCCAAGAGGATCGGCGGGCGTCGGCGCCCCAGCATTTT.

The genes are TRBV5-8 and TRBJ1-1; D possibly corresponds to TRBD1 (5 bases). CDR3 length: 15 residues. V dropped 0 bases and J dropped 5 bases, with 14 bases sitting between them. Germline lookup yields CDR1 SGHTS and CDR2 YDEGEE. The CDR3 is CASSLGARDETEAFF. The CDR3 DNA reads as TGTGCCAGCAGCTTGGGAGCCAGGGATGAGACTGAAGCTTTCTTT.

The chain uses TRBV28 and TRBJ2-2; 8 bases fit TRBD1. The J segment lost 4 bases and the V segment lost 11 bases, leaving 3 bases of the junction unmatched. From germline, CDR1 is MDHEN and CDR2 SYDVKM. The CDR3 is 12 amino acids. In DNA, the CDR3 is TGTGCCGACAGGGGATCCACCGGGGAGCTGTTTTTT. It translates to CADRGSTGELFF.

This chain connects TRBV28 to TRBJ1-6; D is possibly TRBD1 (6 bases). The germline CDR1 and CDR2 sequences are MDHEN and SYDVKM. The V and J ends lost 3 bases and 9 bases respectively, with 12 bases between them. The CDR3 sequence is 14 residues long. The CDR3 region is CASSFRGPGSPLHF. CDR3 DNA: TGTGCCAGCAGTTTCCGGGGGCCAGGTTCACCCCTCCACTTT.

J is TRBJ2-3 and V is TRBV19; 8 positions match TRBD1. The CDR3 runs to 15 residues. Unmatched junction bases numbered 4, after V lost 5 bases and J lost 0 bases. Germline V gene sequence: CDR1 LNHDA, CDR2 SQIVND (reference sequence). The CDR3 protein is CASSPRTGSTDTQYF. In nucleotides, the CDR3 is TGTGCCAGTAGTCCAAGGACAGGGAGCACAGATACGCAGTATTTT.

This chain links TRBV4-1 with TRBJ2-7; 10 nucleotides agree with TRBD2. CDR1 MGHRA and CDR2 YSYEKL come from the germline V gene. CDR3 length: 19 residues. The V gene end was trimmed by 3 bases and the J gene end by 0 bases; junction bases not matched to a gene: 14. Written as DNA, the CDR3 is TGCGCCAGCAGCCACGAGGGCCCTACTAGCGGGAAAATCTCCTACGAGCAGTACTTC. Its translation is CASSHEGPTSGKISYEQYF.

This clone was seen a single time. The chain has TRBV24-1 and TRBJ2-3, with a tentative D call TRBD2 (5 bases). Trimming left V 4 bases short and J 3 bases short, with 13 bases between. CDR3 length equals 15 residues. Germline V lookup: CDR1 KGHDR, CDR2 SFDVKD. CDR3 in amino acids: CATSDPEPGTDTQYF. For the CDR3, the DNA is TGTGCCACCAGTGACCCCGAGCCGGGGACAGATACGCAGTATTTT.

The V and J genes are TRBV12-3 or TRBV12-4 and TRBJ2-2, with a weak D call TRBD1 (6 bases). Trimming took 8 bases from V and 3 from J, leaving 10 bases between them. The CDR3 runs 13 residues. The CDR3 here is CASGQTDTGELFF. For the CDR3, the DNA is TGTGCCAGCGGACAGACGGACACCGGGGAGCTGTTTTTT.

This CDR3 reads CASSQRGTSGTDTQYF. The CDR3 bases are TGCGCCAGCAGCCAGCGGGGGACTAGCGGAACAGATACGCAGTATTTT. The rearrangement joins TRBV5-1 to TRBJ2-3; 11 bases map to TRBD2. Germline CDR1 SGHRS, CDR2 YFSETQ. J gave up 3 bases and V 4 bases, and 7 bases lay outside the gene matches. The length of the CDR3 is 16 residues.

The chain is built from TRBV28 and TRBJ2-5, with TRBD2 as a possible D gene (6 bases). The CDR3 length is 13 residues. V dropped 7 bases and J dropped 5 bases, with 14 bases sitting between them. CDR1 is MDHEN, CDR2 SYDVKM, per germline. CDR3 in amino acids: CASTLGGDETQYF. CDR3 nucleotide sequence: TGTGCCAGCACCTTAGGAGGGGACGAGACCCAGTACTTC.